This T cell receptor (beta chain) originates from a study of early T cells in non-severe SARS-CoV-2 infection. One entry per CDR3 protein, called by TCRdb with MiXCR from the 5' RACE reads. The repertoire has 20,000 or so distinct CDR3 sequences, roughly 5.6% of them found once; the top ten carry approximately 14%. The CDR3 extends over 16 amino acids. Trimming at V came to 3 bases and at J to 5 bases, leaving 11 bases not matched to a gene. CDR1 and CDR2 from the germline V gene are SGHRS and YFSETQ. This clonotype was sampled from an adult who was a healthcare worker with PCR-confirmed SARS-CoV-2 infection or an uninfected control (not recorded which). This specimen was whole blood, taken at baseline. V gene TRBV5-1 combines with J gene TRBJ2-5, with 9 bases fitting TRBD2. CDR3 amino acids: CASSSPLSGGEETQYF. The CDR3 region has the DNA TGCGCCAGCAGCTCTCCCCTTAGCGGGGGCGAGGAGACCCAGTACTTC. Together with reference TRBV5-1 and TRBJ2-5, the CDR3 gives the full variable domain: KAGVTQTPRYLIKTRGQQVTLSCSPISGHRSVSWYQQTPGQGLQFLFEYFSETQRNKGNFPGRFSGRQFSNSRSEMNVSTLELGDSALYLCASSSPLSGGEETQYFGPGTRLLVL.